This entry describes one T cell receptor (beta chain). The germline CDR1 and CDR2 sequences are SGHRS and YFSETQ. This CDR3 is 15 amino acids long. Trimming left V 4 bases short and J 2 bases short, with 15 bases between. The data were obtained in a study of blood T cell repertoires in COVID-19. For the study at large: In each case, the material was cDNA or gDNA derived from T cells, B-cell-depleted T cells, or PBMCs.

Clones were read by immunoSEQ multiplex PCR, and TCRdb kept only the in-frame ones, dropping some. The repertoire consists of 70,000 to 90,000 clones, with around 80% occurring once and the leading ten covering 1% to 1.5%. Sequencing was performed on peripheral blood. V usage is TRBV5-1 and J usage is TRBJ2-5; the D gene is possibly TRBD1 (6 bases). This receptor was identified in a woman older than 75 with acute or convalescent COVID-19. In DNA form, the CDR3 reads TGCGCCAGCAGCGCATACGGACAGTTTCAAGAGACCCAGTACTTC. Translated, it gives CASSAYGQFQETQYF. The full variable domain, in which reference TRBV5-1 and TRBJ2-5 provide the parts outside the CDR3, is KAGVTQTPRYLIKTRGQQVTLSCSPISGHRSVSWYQQTPGQGLQFLFEYFSETQRNKGNFPGRFSGRQFSNSRSEMNVSTLELGDSALYLCASSAYGQFQETQYFGPGTRLLVL.